This TCR beta chain was sequenced in a study of T cell changes during pregnancy in multiple sclerosis. V shed 2 bases and J shed 5 bases, with 8 bases lying between them. Germline lookup yields CDR1 SGHRS and CDR2 YFSETQ. The CDR3 contains 13 residues. The table came from immunoSEQ multiplex PCR; TCRdb's copy has only in-frame clones and leaves some out. In the table there are some 45,000 clones, more than 85% of which are singletons. The sequenced sample was CD8+ T cells from peripheral blood mononuclear cells, obtained in the first trimester of pregnancy. The rearrangement links TRBV5-1 to TRBJ2-1; tentatively, D is TRBD1 (5 bases). The sequence came from a female donor with multiple sclerosis, enrolled in a pregnancy study. The CDR3 DNA reads TGCGCCAGCAGCTTTTGGACAAACAATGAGCAGTTCTTC. This translates into CASSFWTNNEQFF.